The source of this T cell receptor beta chain is a study of blood T cell repertoires in COVID-19. On the study more broadly: Material from acute and convalescent COVID-19 was sourced from the United States, Italy and Spain. Sample material is recorded as cDNA or gDNA derived from T cells, B-cell-depleted T cells, or PBMCs.

Per the study methods: Amplification of reference gene primers provided the estimated nucleated cell counts. Sequencing used immunoSEQ multiplex PCR; TCRdb keeps in-frame clones, though not all of them. V and J calls and clone size are those listed in that table; D and trimming were worked out from the DNA. The sample consists of 350,000 or so clones, 86% of them appearing once. The CDR3 sequence is 14 residues long. The V gene's germline CDR1 is SGHDT and CDR2 YYEEEE. Trimming cost V 0 bases and J 3 bases, with 7 bases left between them. Cohort assignment relied on participant-reported clinical history.

The receptor's source is a woman in her 40s with acute COVID-19. The chain recombines TRBV5-6 with TRBJ1-5; no clear D. Sequencing was done on a sample of PBMCs or T cells enriched from blood (not recorded which). The CDR3 DNA follows: TGTGCCAGCAGCTTGGGAGGGAACAATCAGCCCCAGCATTTT. Amino acids: CASSLGGNNQPQHF.